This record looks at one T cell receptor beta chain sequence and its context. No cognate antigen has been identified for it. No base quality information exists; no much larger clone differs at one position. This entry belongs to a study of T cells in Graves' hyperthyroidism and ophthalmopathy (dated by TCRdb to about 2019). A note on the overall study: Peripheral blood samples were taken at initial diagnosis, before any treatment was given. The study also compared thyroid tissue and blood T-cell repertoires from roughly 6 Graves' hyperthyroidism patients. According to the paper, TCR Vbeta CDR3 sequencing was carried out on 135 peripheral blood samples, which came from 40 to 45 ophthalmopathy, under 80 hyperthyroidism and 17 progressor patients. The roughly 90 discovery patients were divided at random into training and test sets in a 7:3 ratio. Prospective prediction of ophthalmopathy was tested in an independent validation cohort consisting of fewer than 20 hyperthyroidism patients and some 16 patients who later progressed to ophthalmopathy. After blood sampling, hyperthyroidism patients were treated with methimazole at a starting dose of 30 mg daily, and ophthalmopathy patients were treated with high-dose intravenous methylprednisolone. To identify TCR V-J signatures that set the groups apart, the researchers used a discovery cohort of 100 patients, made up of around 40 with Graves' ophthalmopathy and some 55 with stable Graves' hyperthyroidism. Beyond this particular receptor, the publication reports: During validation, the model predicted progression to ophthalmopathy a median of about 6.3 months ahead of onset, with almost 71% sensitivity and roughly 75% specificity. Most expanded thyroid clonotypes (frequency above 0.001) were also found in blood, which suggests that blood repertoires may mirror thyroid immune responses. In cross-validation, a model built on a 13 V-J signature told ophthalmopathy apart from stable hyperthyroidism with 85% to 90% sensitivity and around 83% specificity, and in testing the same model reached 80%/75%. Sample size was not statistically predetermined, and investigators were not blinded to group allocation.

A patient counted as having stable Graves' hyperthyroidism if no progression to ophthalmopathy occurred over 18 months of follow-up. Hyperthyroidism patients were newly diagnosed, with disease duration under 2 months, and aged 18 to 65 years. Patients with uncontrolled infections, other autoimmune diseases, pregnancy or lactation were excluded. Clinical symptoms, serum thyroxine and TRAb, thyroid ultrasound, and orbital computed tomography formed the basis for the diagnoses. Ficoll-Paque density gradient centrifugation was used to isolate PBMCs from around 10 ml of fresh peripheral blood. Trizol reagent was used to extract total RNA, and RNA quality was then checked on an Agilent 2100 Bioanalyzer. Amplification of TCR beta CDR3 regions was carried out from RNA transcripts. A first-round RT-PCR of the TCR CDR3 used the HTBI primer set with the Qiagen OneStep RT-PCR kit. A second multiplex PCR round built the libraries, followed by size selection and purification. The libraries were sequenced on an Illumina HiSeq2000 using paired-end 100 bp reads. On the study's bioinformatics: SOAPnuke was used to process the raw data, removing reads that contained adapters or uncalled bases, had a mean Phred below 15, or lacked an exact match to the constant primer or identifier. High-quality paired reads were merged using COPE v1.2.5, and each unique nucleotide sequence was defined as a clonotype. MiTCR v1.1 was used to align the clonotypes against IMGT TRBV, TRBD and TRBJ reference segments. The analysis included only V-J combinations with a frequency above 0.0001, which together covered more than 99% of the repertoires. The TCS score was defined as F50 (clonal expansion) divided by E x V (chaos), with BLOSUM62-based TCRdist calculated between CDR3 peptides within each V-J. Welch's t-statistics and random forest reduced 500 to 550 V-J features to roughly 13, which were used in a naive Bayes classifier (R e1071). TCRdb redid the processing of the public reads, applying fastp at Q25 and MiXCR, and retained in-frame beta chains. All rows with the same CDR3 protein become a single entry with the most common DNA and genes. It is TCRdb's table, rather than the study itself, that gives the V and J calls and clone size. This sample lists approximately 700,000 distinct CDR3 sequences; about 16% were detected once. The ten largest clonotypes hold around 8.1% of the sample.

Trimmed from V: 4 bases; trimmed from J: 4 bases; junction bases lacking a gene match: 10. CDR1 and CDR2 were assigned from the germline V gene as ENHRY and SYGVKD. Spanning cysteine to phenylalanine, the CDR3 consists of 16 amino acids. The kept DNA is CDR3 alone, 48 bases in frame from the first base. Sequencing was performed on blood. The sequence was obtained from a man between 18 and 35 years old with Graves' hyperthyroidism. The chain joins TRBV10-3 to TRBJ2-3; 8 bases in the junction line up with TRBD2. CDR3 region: CAISVNPGLGADTQYF. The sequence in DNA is TGTGCCATCAGTGTAAACCCGGGACTAGGAGCAGATACGCAGTATTTT.